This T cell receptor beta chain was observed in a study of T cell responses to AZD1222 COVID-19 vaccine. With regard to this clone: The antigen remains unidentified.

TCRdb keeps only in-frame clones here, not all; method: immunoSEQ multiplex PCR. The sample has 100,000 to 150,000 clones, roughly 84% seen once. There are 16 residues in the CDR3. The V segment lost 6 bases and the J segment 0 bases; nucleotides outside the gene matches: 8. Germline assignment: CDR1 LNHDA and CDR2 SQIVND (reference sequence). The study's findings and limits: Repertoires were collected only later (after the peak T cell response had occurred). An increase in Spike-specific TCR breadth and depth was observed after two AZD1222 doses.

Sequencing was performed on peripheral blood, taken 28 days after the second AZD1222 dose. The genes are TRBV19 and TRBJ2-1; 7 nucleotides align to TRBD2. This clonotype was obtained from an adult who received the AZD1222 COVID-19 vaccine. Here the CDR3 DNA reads TGTGCCAGTAGAATCGGGGGGTCGAGCTCCTACAATGAGCAGTTCTTC. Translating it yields CASRIGGSSSYNEQFF.